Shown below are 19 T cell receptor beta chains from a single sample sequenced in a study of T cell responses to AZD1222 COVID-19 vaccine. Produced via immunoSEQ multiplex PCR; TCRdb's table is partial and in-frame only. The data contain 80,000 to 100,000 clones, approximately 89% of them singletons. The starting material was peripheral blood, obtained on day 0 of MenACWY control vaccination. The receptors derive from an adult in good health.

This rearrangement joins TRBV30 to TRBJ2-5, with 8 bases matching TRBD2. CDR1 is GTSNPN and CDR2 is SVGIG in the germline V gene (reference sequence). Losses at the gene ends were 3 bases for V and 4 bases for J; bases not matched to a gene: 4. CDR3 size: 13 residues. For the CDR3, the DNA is TGTGCCTGGAGCGGGGGGGTAAGAGAGACCCAGTACTTC. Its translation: CAWSGGVRETQYF.

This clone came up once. The CDR3 region is CASRIQATTNEKLFF. The DNA of the CDR3 is TGCGCCAGCAGGATACAGGCGACAACTAATGAAAAACTGTTTTTT. The V and J genes are TRBV5-1 and TRBJ1-4; weak D call: TRBD1 (5 bases). Trimming took off 5 bases at V and 0 bases at J, with 11 bases between the two ends. CDR3 size: 15 residues. Germline values: CDR1 SGHRS, CDR2 YFSETQ.

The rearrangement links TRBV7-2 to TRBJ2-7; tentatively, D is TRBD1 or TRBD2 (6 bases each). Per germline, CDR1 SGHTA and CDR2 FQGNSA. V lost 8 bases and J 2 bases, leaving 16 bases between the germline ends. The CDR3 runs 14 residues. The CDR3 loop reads CASGGLPGPYEQYF. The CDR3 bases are TGTGCCAGCGGGGGGCTGCCGGGCCCCTACGAGCAGTACTTC.

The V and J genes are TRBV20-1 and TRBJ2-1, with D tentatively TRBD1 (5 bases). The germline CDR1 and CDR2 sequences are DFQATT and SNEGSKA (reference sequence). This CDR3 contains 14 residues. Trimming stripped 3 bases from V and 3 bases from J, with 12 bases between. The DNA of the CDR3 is TGCAGTGCTAGTGACAGTCCCTTCTACAATGAGCAGTTCTTC. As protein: CSASDSPFYNEQFF.

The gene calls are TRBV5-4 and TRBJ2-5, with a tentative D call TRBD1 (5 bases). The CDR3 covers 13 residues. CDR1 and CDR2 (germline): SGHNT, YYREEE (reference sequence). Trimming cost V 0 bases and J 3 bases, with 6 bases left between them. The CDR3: CASSLGREETQYF. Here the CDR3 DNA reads TGTGCCAGCAGCTTGGGCAGGGAAGAGACCCAGTACTTC.

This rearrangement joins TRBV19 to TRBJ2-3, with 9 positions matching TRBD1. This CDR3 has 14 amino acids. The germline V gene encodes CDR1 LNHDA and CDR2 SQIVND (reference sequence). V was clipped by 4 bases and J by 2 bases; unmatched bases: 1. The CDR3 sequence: CASSRTGDTDTQYF. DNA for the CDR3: TGTGCCAGTAGTAGGACAGGGGACACAGATACGCAGTATTTT.

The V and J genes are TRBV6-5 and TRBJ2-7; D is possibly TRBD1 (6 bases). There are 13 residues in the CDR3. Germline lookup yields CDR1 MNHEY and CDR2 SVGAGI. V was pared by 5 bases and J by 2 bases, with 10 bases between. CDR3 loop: CASSRQDPYEQYF. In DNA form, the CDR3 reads TGTGCCAGCAGTAGACAGGACCCCTACGAGCAGTACTTC.

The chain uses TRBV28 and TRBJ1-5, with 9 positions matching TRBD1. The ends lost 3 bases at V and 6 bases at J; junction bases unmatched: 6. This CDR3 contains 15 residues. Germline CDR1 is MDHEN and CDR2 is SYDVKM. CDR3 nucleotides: TGTGCCAGCAGTTTGGGAGACAGGGGGGGTCAGCCCCAGCATTTT. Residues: CASSLGDRGGQPQHF.

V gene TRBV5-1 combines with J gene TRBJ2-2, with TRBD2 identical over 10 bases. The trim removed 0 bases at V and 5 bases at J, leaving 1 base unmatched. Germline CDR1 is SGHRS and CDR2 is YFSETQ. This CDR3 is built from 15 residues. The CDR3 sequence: CASSLATSGTGELFF. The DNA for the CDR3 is TGCGCCAGCAGCTTGGCGACTAGCGGGACCGGGGAGCTGTTTTTT.

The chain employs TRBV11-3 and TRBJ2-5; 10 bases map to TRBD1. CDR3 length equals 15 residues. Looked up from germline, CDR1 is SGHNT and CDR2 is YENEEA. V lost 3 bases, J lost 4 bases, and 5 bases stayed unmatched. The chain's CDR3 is CASSFSGQGVETQYF. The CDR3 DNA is TGTGCCAGCAGCTTCTCCGGACAGGGGGTAGAGACCCAGTACTTC. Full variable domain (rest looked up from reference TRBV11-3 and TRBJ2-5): EAGVVQSPRYKIIEKKQPVAFWCNPISGHNTLYWYLQNLGQGPELLIRYENEEAVDDSQLPKDRFSAERLKGVDSTLKIQPAELGDSAVYLCASSFSGQGVETQYFGPGTRLLVL.

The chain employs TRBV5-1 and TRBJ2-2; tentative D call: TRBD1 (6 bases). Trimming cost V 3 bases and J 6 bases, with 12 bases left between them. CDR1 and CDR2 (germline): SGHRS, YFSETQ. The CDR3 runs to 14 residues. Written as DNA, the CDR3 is TGCGCCAGCAGCTCTCGTCGGACAGCCGGGGAGCTGTTTTTT. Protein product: CASSSRRTAGELFF.

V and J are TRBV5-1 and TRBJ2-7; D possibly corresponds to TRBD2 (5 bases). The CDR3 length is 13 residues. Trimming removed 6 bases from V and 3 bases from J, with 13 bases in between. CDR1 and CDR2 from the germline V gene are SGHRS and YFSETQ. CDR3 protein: CASNIAEGYEQYF. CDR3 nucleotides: TGCGCCAGCAATATAGCAGAGGGCTACGAGCAGTACTTC.

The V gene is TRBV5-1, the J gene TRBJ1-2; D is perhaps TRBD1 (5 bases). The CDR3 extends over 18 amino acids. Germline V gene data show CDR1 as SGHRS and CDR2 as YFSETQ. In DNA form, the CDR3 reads TGCACACACCCCCGGTGCCGGGGGGGTTTCAGGGACCCTAAAGGCTACACCTTC. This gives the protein CTHPRCRGGFRDPKGYTF. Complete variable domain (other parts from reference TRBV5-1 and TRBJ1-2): KAGVTQTPRYLIKTRGQQVTLSCSPISGHRSVSWYQQTPGQGLQFLFEYFSETQRNKGNFPGRFSGRQFSNSRSEMNVSTLELGDSALYLCTHPRCRGGFRDPKGYTFGSGTRLTVV.

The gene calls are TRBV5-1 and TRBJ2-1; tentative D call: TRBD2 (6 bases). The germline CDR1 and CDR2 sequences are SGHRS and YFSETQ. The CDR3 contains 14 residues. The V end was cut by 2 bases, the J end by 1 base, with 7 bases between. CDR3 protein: CASSFGTSYNEQFF. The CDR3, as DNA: TGCGCCAGCAGCTTCGGGACTTCCTACAATGAGCAGTTCTTC.

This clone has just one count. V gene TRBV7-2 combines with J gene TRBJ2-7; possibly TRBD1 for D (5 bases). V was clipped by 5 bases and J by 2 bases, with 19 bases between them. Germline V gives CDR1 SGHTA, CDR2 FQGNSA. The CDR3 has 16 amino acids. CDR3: CASSPNQGQAAYEQYF. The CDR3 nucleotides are TGTGCCAGCAGCCCAAACCAAGGACAAGCCGCCTACGAGCAGTACTTC. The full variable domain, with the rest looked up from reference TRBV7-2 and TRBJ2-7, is GAGVSQSPSNKVTEKGKDVELRCDPISGHTALYWYRQSLGQGLEFLIYFQGNSAPDKSGLPSDRFSAERTGGSVSTLTIQRTQQEDSAVYLCASSPNQGQAAYEQYFGPGTRLTVT.

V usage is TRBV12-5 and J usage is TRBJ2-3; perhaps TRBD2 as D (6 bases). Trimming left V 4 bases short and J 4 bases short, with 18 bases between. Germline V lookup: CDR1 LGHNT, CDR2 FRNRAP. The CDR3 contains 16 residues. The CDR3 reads CASGSRVAVFSDTQYF. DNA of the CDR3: TGTGCTAGTGGTTCGAGGGTAGCGGTTTTTTCAGATACGCAGTATTTT.

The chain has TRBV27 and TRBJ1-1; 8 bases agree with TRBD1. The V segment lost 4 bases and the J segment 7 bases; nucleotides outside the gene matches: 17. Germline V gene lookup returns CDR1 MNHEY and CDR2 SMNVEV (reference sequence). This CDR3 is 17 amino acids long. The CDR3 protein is CASSWSPGPGTGFEAFF. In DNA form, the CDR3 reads TGTGCCAGCAGTTGGAGCCCCGGGCCCGGGACAGGTTTTGAAGCTTTCTTT.

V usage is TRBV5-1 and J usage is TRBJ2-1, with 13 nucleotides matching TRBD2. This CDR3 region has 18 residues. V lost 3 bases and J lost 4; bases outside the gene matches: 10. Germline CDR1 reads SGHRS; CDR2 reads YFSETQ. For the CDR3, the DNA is TGCGCCAGCAGCTCAGGACTAGCGGGGGCTACCAAATACAATGAGCAGTTCTTC. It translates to CASSSGLAGATKYNEQFF.

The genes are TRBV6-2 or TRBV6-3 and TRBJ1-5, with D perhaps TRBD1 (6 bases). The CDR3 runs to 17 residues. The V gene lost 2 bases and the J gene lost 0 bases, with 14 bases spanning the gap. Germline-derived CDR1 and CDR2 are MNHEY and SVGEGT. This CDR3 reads CASSYPGGQLSNQPQHF. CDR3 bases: TGTGCCAGCAGTTACCCTGGGGGCCAGCTTAGCAATCAGCCCCAGCATTTT.